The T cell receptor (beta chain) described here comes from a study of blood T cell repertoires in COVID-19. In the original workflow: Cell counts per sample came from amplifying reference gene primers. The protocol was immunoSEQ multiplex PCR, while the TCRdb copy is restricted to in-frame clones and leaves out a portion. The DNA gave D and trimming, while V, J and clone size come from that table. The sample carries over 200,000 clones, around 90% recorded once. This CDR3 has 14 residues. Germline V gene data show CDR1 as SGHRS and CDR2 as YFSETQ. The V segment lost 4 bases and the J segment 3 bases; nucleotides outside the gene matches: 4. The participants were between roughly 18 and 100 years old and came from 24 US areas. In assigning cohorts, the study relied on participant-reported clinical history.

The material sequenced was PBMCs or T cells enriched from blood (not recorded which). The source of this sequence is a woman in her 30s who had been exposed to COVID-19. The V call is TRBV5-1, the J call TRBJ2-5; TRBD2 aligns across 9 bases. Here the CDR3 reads CASSRLAEKETQYF. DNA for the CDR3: TGCGCCAGCAGCCGACTAGCGGAAAAAGAGACCCAGTACTTC.